This T cell receptor (beta chain) was identified in a study of Graves' ophthalmopathy and Graves' hyperthyroidism. Study-level results: Ophthalmopathy could be told apart from stable hyperthyroidism by a 13-signature model (87.88% sensitivity, 70% to 84% specificity).

The CDR3 runs to 15 residues. Germline V CDR1 and CDR2: SEHNR, FQNEAQ (reference sequence). RNA transcripts provided the template for amplifying TCR beta CDR3 regions. Following a first-round RT-PCR that used HTBI primers, a second-round multiplex PCR was carried out. MiXCR was run by TCRdb on the multiplex PCR reads, yielding one entry per CDR3 protein. The table has 560,000 or so distinct CDR3 sequences, approximately 35% seen once. As to this clonotype: Its antigen is not known. A read error may produce the germline difference seen at one junction end.

This receptor was identified in an adult man with Graves' hyperthyroidism. The chain joins TRBV7-9 to TRBJ2-3, with TRBD2 as a possible D gene (6 bases). Sequenced: peripheral blood or thyroid tissue (not recorded which). This CDR3 is CANSGPGVMEDTQYF. CDR3 nucleotide sequence: TGTGCCAACAGCGGGCCGGGGGTGATGGAGGATACGCAGTATTTT.